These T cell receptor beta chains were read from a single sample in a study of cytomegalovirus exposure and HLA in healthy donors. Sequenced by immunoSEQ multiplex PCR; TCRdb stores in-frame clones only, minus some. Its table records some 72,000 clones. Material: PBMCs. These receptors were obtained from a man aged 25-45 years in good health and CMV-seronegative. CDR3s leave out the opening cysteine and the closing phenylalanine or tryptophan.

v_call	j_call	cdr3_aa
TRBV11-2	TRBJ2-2	ASSLTGPSNTGELF
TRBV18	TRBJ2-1	ASSLIPGTGGYNEQF
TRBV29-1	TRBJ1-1	SGQQGNTEAF
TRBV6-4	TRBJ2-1	ASSEGASSDNEQF
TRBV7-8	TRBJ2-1	ASSLGGTGSPYNEQF
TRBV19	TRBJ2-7	ASSIGRASYEQY
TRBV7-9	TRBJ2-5	ASSLVDGVFQETQY
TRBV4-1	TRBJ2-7	ASSQGRGPGSSYEQY
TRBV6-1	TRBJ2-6	ASSERGDGANVLT
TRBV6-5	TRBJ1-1	ASSYLEREGPEAF
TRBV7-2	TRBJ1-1	ASSRPGQTNTEAF
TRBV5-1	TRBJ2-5	ASSPLAGDETQY
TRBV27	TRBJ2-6	ASSSPLRSGANVLT
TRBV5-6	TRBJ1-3	ASSLMPSSGNTIY
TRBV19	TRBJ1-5	ASIPSGGARSNQPQH
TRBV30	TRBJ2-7	AWRTPGLAGWSSYEQY
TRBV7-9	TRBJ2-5	ASSLGGGGGETQY
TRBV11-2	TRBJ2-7	ASSSTGTQEEQY
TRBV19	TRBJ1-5	AIGLPGIGNQPQH
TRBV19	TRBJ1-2	ASSPSYRDYGYT
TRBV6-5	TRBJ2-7	ASSRRLAGEYEQY
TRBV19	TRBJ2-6	ASSIRQSSGANVLT
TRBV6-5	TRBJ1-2	ASSYRGTGVGYT
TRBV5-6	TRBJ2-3	ASSLVRQRGSDTQY
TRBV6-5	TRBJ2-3	ASRGQGGDTQY
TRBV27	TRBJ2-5	ASSLQGAGETQY
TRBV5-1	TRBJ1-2	ASSQGQGDLGYT
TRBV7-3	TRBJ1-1	ASSSSDRNTEAF
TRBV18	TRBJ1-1	ASSPQGANTEAF
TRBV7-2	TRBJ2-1	ASSPEAAPAPTEQF
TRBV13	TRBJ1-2	ASSASGGANYGYT
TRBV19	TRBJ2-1	ATATGTSGRTEQF
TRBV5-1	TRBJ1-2	ASSLDRVEGYT
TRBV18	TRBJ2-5	ASSPVAGGQETQY
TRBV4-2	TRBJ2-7	ASSRAGATYEQY
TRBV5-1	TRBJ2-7	ASSWGLAGGLDHEQY
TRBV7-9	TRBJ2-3	AASGTQY
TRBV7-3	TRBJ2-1	ASSKAGIYNEQF